This T cell receptor (beta chain) comes out of a study of Ad26.COV2.S vaccination and SARS-CoV-2 variants. Findings and caveats of the study: Non-spike TCR breadth was similar in vaccine and placebo recipients. Reportedly, after vaccination the spike-specific CD8+ and CD4+ T cell responses displayed substantial breadth. Researchers cautioned that TCR breadth and depth analyses may have underestimated total T cell responses.

Treatment given: about 20 received Ad26.COV2.S at low or high dose, single or two shots; 5 received placebo; per-sample allocation not given. Day 63 after the first vaccine or placebo injection was the time point for sampling. A note on this clone: The antigen remains undetermined.

The CDR3 length is 17 residues. V lost 1 base and J lost 14, with 28 bases in between. Per germline, CDR1 SGHTS and CDR2 YDEGEE. The data were produced by immunoSEQ multiplex PCR, yet TCRdb's version contains in-frame clones alone and is incomplete. This sample has about 460,000 clones; nearly 90% occur once, and the top ten carry 1.5% to 2%. This chain links TRBV5-8 with TRBJ2-1, with D possibly matching TRBD1 (6 bases). The sequenced sample was peripheral blood, obtained in a trial of Ad26.COV2.S vaccine versus placebo. The receptor's source is a person aged 18-65 years who received the Ad26.COV2.S COVID-19 vaccine or a placebo. The CDR3 DNA is TGTGCCAGCAGCTTGTTCTACGGGTCAGGGGAGTTCGGATGGAAGTTCTTC. It yields the protein CASSLFYGSGEFGWKFF.